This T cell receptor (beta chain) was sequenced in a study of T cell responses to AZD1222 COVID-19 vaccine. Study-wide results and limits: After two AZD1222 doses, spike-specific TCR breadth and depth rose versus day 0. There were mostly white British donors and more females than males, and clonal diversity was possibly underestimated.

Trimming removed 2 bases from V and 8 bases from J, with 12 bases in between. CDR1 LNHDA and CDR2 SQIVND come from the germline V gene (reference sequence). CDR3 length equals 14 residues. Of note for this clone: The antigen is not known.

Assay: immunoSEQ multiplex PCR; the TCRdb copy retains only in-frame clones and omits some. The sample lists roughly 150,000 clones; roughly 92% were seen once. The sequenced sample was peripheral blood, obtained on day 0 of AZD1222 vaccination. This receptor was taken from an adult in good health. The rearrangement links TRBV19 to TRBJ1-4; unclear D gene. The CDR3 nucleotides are TGTGCCAGTAGTATAACGGGTTACGGCGAAAAACTGTTTTTT. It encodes CASSITGYGEKLFF. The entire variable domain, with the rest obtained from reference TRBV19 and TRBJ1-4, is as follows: DGGITQSPKYLFRKEGQNVTLSCEQNLNHDAMYWYRQDPGQGLRLIYYSQIVNDFQKGDIAEGYSVSREKKESFPLTVTSAQKNPTAFYLCASSITGYGEKLFFGSGTQLSVL.